Below, 11 T cell receptor beta chains from the same sample are listed, as sequenced in a study of cytomegalovirus exposure and HLA in healthy donors. Researchers ran the PCR with 60 Vbeta and 13 Jbeta primers. The assay was immunoSEQ multiplex PCR, and TCRdb's table has in-frame clones only and misses some. The table shows around 230,000 clones, with 85% occurring only once. The specimen was PBMCs. The receptors come from a girl aged 2 to 9 in good health and CMV-seronegative.

The chain links TRBV27 to TRBJ1-2, with 7 bases aligning to TRBD1. With V trimmed by 6 bases and J by 6 bases, 10 bases remained unmatched. CDR1 is MNHEY and CDR2 is SMNVEV in the germline V gene (reference sequence). The CDR3 sequence is 14 residues long. CDR3: CASSLTGRFDGYTF. CDR3 coding DNA: TGTGCCAGCAGCCTGACAGGGAGGTTCGATGGCTACACCTTC.

The J gene is TRBJ2-7, the V gene TRBV2; 9 nucleotides agree with TRBD2. The CDR3 has 14 amino acids. V lost 6 bases to trimming and J lost 3 bases; unmatched junction nucleotides: 6. CDR1 is SNHLY, CDR2 FYNNEI, per germline. The CDR3 nucleotides read TGTGCCAGCAGCCTGGGACTAGCTGGCTACGAGCAGTACTTC. This sequence encodes CASSLGLAGYEQYF.

V gene TRBV19 combines with J gene TRBJ1-2, with unresolved D. The CDR3 loop spans 11 amino acids. Trimming shortened V by 5 bases and J by 7 bases, and 8 bases separated the two germline ends. The germline CDR1 and CDR2 sequences are LNHDA and SQIVND (reference sequence). In DNA, the CDR3 is TGTGCCAGTAGTTATCTCAGTGGCTACACCTTC. Its protein product is CASSYLSGYTF.

The chain couples TRBV9 to TRBJ2-5; 13 bases are a match to TRBD2. There are 16 residues in the CDR3. After removal of 0 bases from V and 5 bases from J, the junction contained 4 bases not matched to a gene. Germline CDR1 is SGDLS and CDR2 is YYNGEE. The CDR3 region has the DNA TGTGCCAGCAGCGTAGCTCTGACTAGCGGGGGGGAGACCCAGTACTTC. It codes for CASSVALTSGGETQYF. The full variable domain, completed using reference TRBV9 and TRBJ2-5, is DSGVTQTPKHLITATGQRVTLRCSPRSGDLSVYWYQQSLDQGLQFLIQYYNGEERAKGNILERFSAQQFPDLHSELNLSSLELGDSALYFCASSVALTSGGETQYFGPGTRLLVL.

The V gene is TRBV7-9, the J gene TRBJ2-1, with 10 bases matching TRBD2. The CDR3 consists of 15 residues. J was trimmed by 5 bases and V by 11 bases; bases with no gene match: 12. Germline CDR1 is SEHNR and CDR2 is FQNEAQ (reference sequence). The CDR3 DNA sequence: TGTGCCGTATCAAGCGGGGGGGCTTACCACAATGAGCAGTTCTTC. This translates into CAVSSGGAYHNEQFF.

This clone appeared once. This chain connects TRBV2 to TRBJ1-4; 7 nucleotides agree with TRBD1. The CDR3 is made up of 13 amino acids. Germline V gives CDR1 SNHLY, CDR2 FYNNEI. V was clipped by 6 bases and J by 7 bases; unmatched bases: 5. As DNA, the CDR3 is TGTGCCAGCAGGACAGGGCCTAGTGAAAAACTGTTTTTT. It is translated as CASRTGPSEKLFF.

The V call is TRBV18, the J call TRBJ2-3, with 8 bases fitting TRBD2. From germline, CDR1 is KGHSH and CDR2 LQKENI. The V and J ends lost 3 bases and 3 bases, in that order; junction bases with no gene match: 8. The CDR3 contains 16 residues. CDR3 residues: CASSPQRGGRTDTQYF. Written as DNA, the CDR3 is TGTGCCAGCTCACCCCAACGGGGGGGCCGGACAGATACGCAGTATTTT.

V is TRBV19 and J is TRBJ1-5; no firm D call. Germline assignment: CDR1 LNHDA and CDR2 SQIVND (reference sequence). The length of the CDR3 is 14 residues. V shed 5 bases and J shed 0 bases, with 8 bases lying between them. Here the CDR3 reads CASSVRDSNQPQHF. The DNA for the CDR3 is TGTGCCAGTAGTGTCCGGGATAGCAATCAGCCCCAGCATTTT.

The genes are TRBV6-1 and TRBJ2-3, with 8 bases fitting TRBD2. With 2 bases clipped from V and 2 bases from J, the junction kept 6 bases outside the gene matches. This CDR3 spans 16 amino acids. Germline V gene sequence: CDR1 MNHNS, CDR2 SASEGT. The CDR3 bases are TGTGCCAGCAGTGAACGTCGAGCGGGAGCCACAGATACGCAGTATTTT. This encodes CASSERRAGATDTQYF.

The rearrangement links TRBV27 to TRBJ2-7; 7 nucleotides match TRBD2. V shed 8 bases and J 3 bases; nucleotides not matched to a gene: 10. CDR3 length: 14 residues. Germline V gene lookup returns CDR1 MNHEY and CDR2 SMNVEV (reference sequence). The CDR3 DNA follows: TGTGCCAGCTTTGGGGCTAGCGGCTTCTACGAGCAGTACTTC. Amino acid sequence: CASFGASGFYEQYF.

The chain joins TRBV7-7 to TRBJ2-6, with TRBD1 identical over 7 bases. Germline V gene lookup returns CDR1 SSHAT and CDR2 FNYEAQ (reference sequence). The CDR3 covers 14 residues. After removal of 8 bases from V and 2 bases from J, the junction contained 3 bases not matched to a gene. CDR3 amino acids: CASGQGAGANVLTF. DNA of the CDR3: TGTGCCAGCGGCCAGGGGGCTGGGGCCAACGTCCTGACTTTC.